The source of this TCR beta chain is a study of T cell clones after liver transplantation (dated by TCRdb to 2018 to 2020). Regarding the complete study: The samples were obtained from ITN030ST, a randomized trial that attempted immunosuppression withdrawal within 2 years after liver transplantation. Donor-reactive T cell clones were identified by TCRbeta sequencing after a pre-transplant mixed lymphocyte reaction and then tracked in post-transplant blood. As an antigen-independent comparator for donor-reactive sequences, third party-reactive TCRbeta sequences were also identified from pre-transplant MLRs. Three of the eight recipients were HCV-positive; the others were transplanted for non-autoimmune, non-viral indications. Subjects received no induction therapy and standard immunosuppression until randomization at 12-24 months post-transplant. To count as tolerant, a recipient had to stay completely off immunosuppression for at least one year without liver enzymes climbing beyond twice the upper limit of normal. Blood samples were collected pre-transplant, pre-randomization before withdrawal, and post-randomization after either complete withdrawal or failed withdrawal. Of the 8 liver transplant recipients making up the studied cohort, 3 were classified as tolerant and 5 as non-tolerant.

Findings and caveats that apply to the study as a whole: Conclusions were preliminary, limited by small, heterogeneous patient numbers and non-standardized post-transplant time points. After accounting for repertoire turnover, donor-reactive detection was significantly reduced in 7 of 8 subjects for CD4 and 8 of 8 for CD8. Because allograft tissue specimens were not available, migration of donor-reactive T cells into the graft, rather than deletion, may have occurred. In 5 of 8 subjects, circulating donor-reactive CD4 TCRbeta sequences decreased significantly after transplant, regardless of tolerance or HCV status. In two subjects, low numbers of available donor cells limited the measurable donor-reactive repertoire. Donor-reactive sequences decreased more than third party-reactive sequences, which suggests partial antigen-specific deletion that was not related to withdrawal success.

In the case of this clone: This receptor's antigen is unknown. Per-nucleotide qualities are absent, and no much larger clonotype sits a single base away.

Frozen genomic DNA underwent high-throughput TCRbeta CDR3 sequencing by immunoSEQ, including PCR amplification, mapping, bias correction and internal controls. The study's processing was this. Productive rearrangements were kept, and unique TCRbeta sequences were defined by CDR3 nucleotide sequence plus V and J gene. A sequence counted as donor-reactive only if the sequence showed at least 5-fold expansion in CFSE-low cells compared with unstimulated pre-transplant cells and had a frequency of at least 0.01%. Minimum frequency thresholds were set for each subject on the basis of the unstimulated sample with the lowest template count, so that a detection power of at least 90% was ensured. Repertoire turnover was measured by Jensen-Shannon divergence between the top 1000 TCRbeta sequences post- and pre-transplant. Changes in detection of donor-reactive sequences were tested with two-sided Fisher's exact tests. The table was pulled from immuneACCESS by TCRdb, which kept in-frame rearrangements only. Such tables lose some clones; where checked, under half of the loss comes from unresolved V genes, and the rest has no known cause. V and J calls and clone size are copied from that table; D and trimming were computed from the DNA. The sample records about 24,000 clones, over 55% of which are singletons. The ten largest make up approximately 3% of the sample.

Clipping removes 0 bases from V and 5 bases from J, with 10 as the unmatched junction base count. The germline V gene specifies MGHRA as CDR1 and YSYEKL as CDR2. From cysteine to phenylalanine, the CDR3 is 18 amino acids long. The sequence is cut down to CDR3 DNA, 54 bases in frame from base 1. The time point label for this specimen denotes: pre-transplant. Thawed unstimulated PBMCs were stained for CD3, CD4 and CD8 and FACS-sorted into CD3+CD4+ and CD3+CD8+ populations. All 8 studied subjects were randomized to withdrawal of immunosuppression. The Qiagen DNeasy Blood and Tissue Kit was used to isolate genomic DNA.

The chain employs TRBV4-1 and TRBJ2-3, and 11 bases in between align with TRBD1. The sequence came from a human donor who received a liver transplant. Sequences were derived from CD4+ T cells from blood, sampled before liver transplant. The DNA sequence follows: TGCGCCAGCAGCCAAGATGGTCTGCGGACAGGGGGCTTAGATACGCAGTATTTT. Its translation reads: CASSQDGLRTGGLDTQYF.